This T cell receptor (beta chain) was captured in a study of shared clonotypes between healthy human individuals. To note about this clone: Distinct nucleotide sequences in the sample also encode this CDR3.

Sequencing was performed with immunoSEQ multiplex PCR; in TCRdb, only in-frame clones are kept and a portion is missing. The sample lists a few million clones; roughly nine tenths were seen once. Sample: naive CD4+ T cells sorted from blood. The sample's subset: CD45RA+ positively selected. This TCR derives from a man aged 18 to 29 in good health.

DNA of the CDR3: TGCGCCAGCAGCTTGGCCGAGGGCTACGAGCAGTACTTC. Protein: CASSLAEGYEQYF. The chain combines TRBV5-1 with TRBJ2-7; TRBD2 is a possible D gene (5 bases). CDR3 length equals 13 residues. V shed 0 bases and J shed 3 bases, with 7 bases lying between them. CDR1 is SGHRS and CDR2 is YFSETQ in the germline V gene.